This T cell receptor (beta chain) was recorded in a study of blood T cell repertoires in COVID-19. Across the study: Sources were T cells, B-cell-depleted T cells, or PBMCs; the material itself was cDNA or gDNA.

The V end lost 0 bases, the J end lost 3 bases, and 12 bases lay between the germline ends. This CDR3 region has 15 residues. Germline CDR1 is GTSNPN and CDR2 is SVGIG (reference sequence). Repertoires were generated with immunoSEQ multiplex PCR, while TCRdb's copy carries only in-frame clones and drops some. The sample yields around 300,000 clones, around nine tenths seen once. Across under 25 US areas, participants ranged in age from 18 to 89 years. The study counted Cohort 3 donors as recovered given two negative PCRs, clearance, or symptom resolution. The chain combines TRBV30 with TRBJ1-5; D remains ambiguous. Input material: PBMCs or T cells enriched from blood (not recorded which). This receptor was obtained from a woman aged 55-69 years who had recovered from COVID-19. CDR3: CAWSVRGNLNQPQHF. The CDR3 DNA is TGTGCCTGGAGTGTACGAGGGAACCTCAATCAGCCCCAGCATTTT.